This T cell receptor (beta chain) derives from a study of blood T cells in healthy people across ages. Primed by a sample-barcoded 5' primer and a J-beta primer mix, a second PCR proceeded for about 7 to 12 cycles. TCRdb processed the 5' RACE reads anew with MiXCR; each CDR3 protein has one entry. The data show 1.5 million to 2 million distinct CDR3 sequences, 25% to 30% seen once. Healthy Caucasian individuals from Russia aged about 6 to 90 served as donors. Germline V gives CDR1 DFQATT, CDR2 SNEGSKA (reference sequence). This CDR3 is built from 12 residues. The V and J ends lost 2 bases and 6 bases respectively, with 8 bases between them.

The clonotype originates from a woman in her 30s in good health. The rearrangement links TRBV20-1 to TRBJ2-1; no reliable D call. Source material: blood. The CDR3 loop reads CSARTRFNEQFF. In DNA, the CDR3 is TGCAGTGCTAGAACGAGGTTCAATGAGCAGTTCTTC.